These 23 T cell receptor beta chains came from one sample sequenced in a study of blood T cell repertoires in COVID-19. The data were produced by immunoSEQ multiplex PCR, yet TCRdb's version contains in-frame clones alone and is incomplete. The repertoire holds 200,000 to 250,000 clones, roughly 90% seen once, with around 2.8% in the top ten. The sequencing sample was made of peripheral blood. Every receptor here comes from a woman in her fifties or sixties with acute or convalescent COVID-19.

The chain links TRBV19 to TRBJ1-2; the D is unclear. The V end lost 7 bases, the J end lost 8 bases, and 23 bases lay between the germline ends. Germline V CDR1 and CDR2: LNHDA, SQIVND (reference sequence). The CDR3 has 15 residues. CDR3 sequence (DNA): TGTGCCAGTACCCTCTCCCCCTCCGCCTCTACGGGCTACACCTTC. The encoded protein is CASTLSPSASTGYTF.

V and J are TRBV11-2 and TRBJ2-1, with TRBD2 matching over 8 bases. Germline V gives CDR1 SGHAT, CDR2 FQNNGV. The CDR3 is made up of 17 amino acids. Trimming at V came to 5 bases and at J to 4 bases, leaving 13 bases not matched to a gene. The CDR3 loop reads CASSHTRGGTLYNEQFF. In DNA form, the CDR3 reads TGTGCCAGCAGCCATACGCGCGGGGGGACCCTTTACAATGAGCAGTTCTTC.

The chain couples TRBV6-6 to TRBJ2-7; weak D call: TRBD1 (6 bases). The germline CDR1 and CDR2 sequences are MNHNY and SVGAGI (reference sequence). This CDR3 comprises 15 residues. Trimming shortened V by 6 bases and J by 2 bases, and 17 bases separated the two germline ends. The CDR3 region is CASSSTGIGTYEQYF. Written as DNA, the CDR3 is TGTGCCAGCAGCAGTACAGGGATCGGTACCTACGAGCAGTACTTC.

The J gene is TRBJ2-1, the V gene TRBV9; maybe TRBD1 (7 bases). The CDR3 has 15 amino acids. CDR1 is SGDLS, CDR2 YYNGEE, per germline. The germline V and J ends were trimmed by 4 bases and 7 bases, with 18 bases remaining between them. The CDR3 is CASSPRGQAGNEQFF. The CDR3 DNA sequence: TGTGCCAGCAGCCCCCGTGGACAGGCGGGAAATGAGCAGTTCTTC.

This rearrangement joins TRBV7-8 to TRBJ1-1, with TRBD1 matching over 8 bases. The CDR3 is made up of 14 amino acids. The junction had 16 bases not matched to a gene; V was cut back by 6 bases and J by 13 bases. CDR1 is SGHVS and CDR2 is FQNEAQ in the germline V gene. The CDR3 spells CASSRNTGGSFVFF. The DNA of the CDR3 is TGTGCCAGCAGTCGTAACACAGGGGGGTCCTTTGTTTTCTTT. Full variable domain (missing parts from reference TRBV7-8 and TRBJ1-1): GAGVSQSPRYKVAKRGQDVALRCDPISGHVSLFWYQQALGQGPEFLTYFQNEAQLDKSGLPSDRFFAERPEGSVSTLKIQRTQQEDSAVYLCASSRNTGGSFVFFGQGTRLTVV.

V usage is TRBV7-3 and J usage is TRBJ2-3, with TRBD2 matching 10 bases. Trimming at V came to 2 bases and at J to 4 bases, leaving 12 bases not matched to a gene. Germline CDR1 SGHTA, CDR2 FQGTGA. CDR3 length: 18 residues. DNA of the CDR3: TGTGCCAGCAGCTTATGGGGACCAAATAGCGGGGGGTCAGATACGCAGTATTTT. It encodes CASSLWGPNSGGSDTQYF.

The chain is built from TRBV5-8 and TRBJ2-7, with a weak D call TRBD1 (5 bases). The germline V and J ends were trimmed by 5 bases and 5 bases, with 14 bases remaining between them. The CDR3 runs to 13 residues. Germline V CDR1 and CDR2: SGHTS, YDEGEE. CDR3 sequence: CASSRSQVHEQYF. DNA for the CDR3: TGTGCCAGCAGTCGATCACAGGTGCACGAGCAGTACTTC. The full variable domain, in which reference TRBV5-8 and TRBJ2-7 provide the parts outside the CDR3, is EAGVTQSPTHLIKTRGQQATLRCSPISGHTSVYWYQQALGLGLQFLLWYDEGEERNRGNFPPRFSGRQFPNYSSELNVNALELEDSALYLCASSRSQVHEQYFGPGTRLTVT.

The sample holds one count of this clone. This chain connects TRBV4-2 to TRBJ2-1; a possible D gene is TRBD1 (7 bases). Germline V gene lookup returns CDR1 LGHNA and CDR2 YNFKEQ. The CDR3 covers 18 residues. Trimming pared 3 bases from V and 12 bases from J, leaving 30 bases between. The CDR3: CASSQGFRRDSGSDAQFF. The CDR3 nucleotides read TGTGCCAGCAGCCAGGGGTTTCGGCGGGACAGTGGGTCGGATGCGCAGTTCTTC.

This chain links TRBV24-1 with TRBJ2-3; 8 nucleotides match TRBD2. The CDR3 consists of 15 residues. Germline values: CDR1 KGHDR, CDR2 SFDVKD. Trimming cost V 5 bases and J 1 base; bases outside gene matches: 4. The CDR3 sequence is CATSAGSGGTDTQYF. CDR3 sequence (DNA): TGTGCCACCAGTGCCGGTAGCGGGGGCACAGATACGCAGTATTTT.

V gene TRBV11-2 combines with J gene TRBJ1-2, with a possible D match to TRBD1 (6 bases). This CDR3 comprises 15 residues. Germline V gene sequence: CDR1 SGHAT, CDR2 FQNNGV. V lost 5 bases and J lost 3, with 16 bases in between. CDR3 region: CASSRTGQRDYGYTF. The CDR3 DNA is TGTGCCAGCAGCCGAACGGGACAAAGAGACTATGGCTACACCTTC.

The chain couples TRBV18 to TRBJ1-6, with 7 bases lining up with TRBD1. The CDR3 consists of 12 residues. Germline lookup yields CDR1 KGHSH and CDR2 LQKENI. Trimming at V came to 6 bases and at J to 14 bases, leaving 7 bases not matched to a gene. The CDR3: CASSGDSPALHF. The DNA for the CDR3 is TGTGCCAGCTCGGGGGACAGCCCGGCCCTCCACTTT.

This clone turned up a few times. This chain links TRBV5-6 with TRBJ1-2; TRBD1 matches 10 bases. This CDR3 spans 14 amino acids. In germline, CDR1 is SGHDT, CDR2 YYEEEE. V gave up 5 bases and J gave up 4 bases; unmatched junction bases: 5. CDR3 bases: TGTGCCAGCAGGAGGGACAGGGGAGGCTATGGCTACACCTTC. Amino acid sequence: CASRRDRGGYGYTF.

This clone has only a few counts. This chain uses TRBV19 with TRBJ1-2, with D hard to call. Germline CDR1 LNHDA, CDR2 SQIVND (reference sequence). CDR3 size: 12 residues. Trimming left V 5 bases short and J 11 bases short, with 15 bases between. CDR3 loop: CASSVLYGGYTF. The CDR3 region has the DNA TGTGCCAGTAGTGTCCTCTATGGAGGGTACACCTTC.

This clone was counted only a few times. This chain joins TRBV7-2 and TRBJ1-2; maybe TRBD1 (6 bases). The germline V gene has CDR1 SGHTA and CDR2 FQGNSA. With 5 bases removed from V and 0 bases from J, the gap between germline ends came to 7 bases. The CDR3 sequence is 13 residues long. The CDR3 region has the DNA TGTGCCAGCAGCCGACAGGCTAACTATGGCTACACCTTC. Protein sequence: CASSRQANYGYTF.

The rearrangement joins TRBV7-2 to TRBJ2-6, with D perhaps matching TRBD2 (5 bases). In germline, CDR1 is SGHTA, CDR2 FQGNSA. There are 16 residues in the CDR3. Trimming removed 5 bases from V and 4 bases from J, with 15 bases in between. The CDR3 loop is CASSLRRVAGANVLTF. The CDR3, as DNA: TGTGCCAGCAGCCTCCGGCGGGTCGCAGGGGCCAACGTCCTGACTTTC.

The count of this clone is one. V usage is TRBV28 and J usage is TRBJ2-1; 9 nucleotides align to TRBD2. The CDR3 covers 15 residues. V lost 5 bases, J lost 3 bases, and 5 bases stayed unmatched. Germline CDR1 reads MDHEN; CDR2 reads SYDVKM. In DNA form, the CDR3 reads TGTGCCAGCAGTGTAGCGGGAGCGGGCTACAATGAGCAGTTCTTC. The encoded protein is CASSVAGAGYNEQFF.

The rearrangement uses TRBV19 and TRBJ1-3, with TRBD1 as a possible D gene (5 bases). The germline V gene encodes CDR1 LNHDA and CDR2 SQIVND (reference sequence). Trimming removed 6 bases from V and 2 bases from J, with 14 bases in between. The length of the CDR3 is 15 residues. Written as DNA, the CDR3 is TGTGCCAGTAGGGTCACGGGGACTGCTGGAAACACCATATATTTT. It specifies CASRVTGTAGNTIYF.

The chain recombines TRBV7-2 with TRBJ1-2; D remains ambiguous. The CDR3 length is 15 residues. In germline, CDR1 is SGHTA, CDR2 FQGNSA. The ends were cut back, 0 bases at V and 2 bases at J, with 10 bases in the middle. CDR3 in DNA: TGTGCCAGCAGCTTAGCTGGGCTTGGAAACTATGGCTACACCTTC. Amino acid sequence: CASSLAGLGNYGYTF. The full variable domain, with the rest looked up from reference TRBV7-2 and TRBJ1-2, is GAGVSQSPSNKVTEKGKDVELRCDPISGHTALYWYRQSLGQGLEFLIYFQGNSAPDKSGLPSDRFSAERTGGSVSTLTIQRTQQEDSAVYLCASSLAGLGNYGYTFGSGTRLTVV.

In nucleotides, the CDR3 is TGTGCCAGCCTGTCCGGGACAGGGCACGAGCAGTACTTC. Translated, it gives CASLSGTGHEQYF. The rearrangement uses TRBV27 and TRBJ2-7; TRBD1 agrees at 9 bases. Germline lookup yields CDR1 MNHEY and CDR2 SMNVEV (reference sequence). The CDR3 has 13 amino acids. V shed 8 bases and J 5 bases; nucleotides not matched to a gene: 7.

The J gene is TRBJ2-5, the V gene TRBV6-5, with no clear D. The CDR3 has 15 residues. Germline lookup yields CDR1 MNHEY and CDR2 SVGAGI. With 8 bases removed from V and 2 bases from J, the gap between germline ends came to 18 bases. This CDR3 reads CASHKARGKQETQYF. CDR3 in DNA: TGTGCCAGCCATAAGGCTAGAGGCAAACAAGAGACCCAGTACTTC.

The chain joins TRBV6-6 to TRBJ1-5; a weak D match, TRBD1 (5 bases). Germline assignment: CDR1 MNHNY and CDR2 SVGAGI (reference sequence). Trimming left V 0 bases short and J 4 bases short, with 10 bases between. The CDR3 contains 15 residues. CDR3 sequence (DNA): TGTGCCAGCAGTTACTCGGGGCAGACAAATCAGCCCCAGCATTTT. This gives the protein CASSYSGQTNQPQHF.

This clone was recorded only once. The V gene is TRBV9, the J gene TRBJ1-5, with D maybe TRBD1 (6 bases). Trimming pared 0 bases from V and 4 bases from J, leaving 17 bases between. Looked up from germline, CDR1 is SGDLS and CDR2 is YYNGEE. The CDR3 has 17 residues. The CDR3 nucleotides read TGTGCCAGCAGCGTAGGGGCGGGCAGGGGCCCTAATCAGCCCCAGCATTTT. Encoded protein: CASSVGAGRGPNQPQHF.

Comments on this clone: Other DNA sequences in this specimen translate into the identical CDR3. This sequence joins TRBV6-1 and TRBJ1-5; the D is unclear. Trimming pared 2 bases from V and 3 bases from J, leaving 8 bases between. Germline V gene lookup returns CDR1 MNHNS and CDR2 SASEGT. This CDR3 region has 14 residues. The CDR3 DNA reads TGTGCCAGCAGTGAATCAGGTGACAATCAGCCCCAGCATTTT. It is translated as CASSESGDNQPQHF.